This T cell receptor beta chain was obtained from a study of CD8+ T cells in alopecia areata. Whole-study results and caveats: Sequences from scalp samples also cover resident alphabeta T cells of normal skin. Possibly because of HLA-related factors, TCR sharing was less clear across patients than in mice.

Unmatched junction bases numbered 7, after V lost 5 bases and J lost 0 bases. Germline V gives CDR1 SGHAT, CDR2 FQDESV (reference sequence). There are 16 residues in the CDR3. Extracted from the samples, RNA was reverse transcribed into cDNA to serve as the sequencing template. Some clones are missing from TCRdb's copy, which holds only in-frame ones; the method was immunoSEQ multiplex PCR. The table includes some 130,000 clones, 45% to 60% detected once. On this clone itself: Its cognate antigen is unknown.

Treatment: oral pan-JAK inhibitor, 5-10 mg twice daily. The sequencing here drew on CD8+ T cells sorted from blood, taken at week 4, from a patient treated with tofacitinib. The chain uses TRBV11-1 and TRBJ2-3; 8 bases agree with TRBD1. This receptor was obtained from a human donor with alopecia areata. The CDR3 loop is CASSTTGGSSTDTQYF. The CDR3 DNA sequence: TGTGCCAGCAGCACAACAGGGGGGTCGAGCACAGATACGCAGTATTTT.